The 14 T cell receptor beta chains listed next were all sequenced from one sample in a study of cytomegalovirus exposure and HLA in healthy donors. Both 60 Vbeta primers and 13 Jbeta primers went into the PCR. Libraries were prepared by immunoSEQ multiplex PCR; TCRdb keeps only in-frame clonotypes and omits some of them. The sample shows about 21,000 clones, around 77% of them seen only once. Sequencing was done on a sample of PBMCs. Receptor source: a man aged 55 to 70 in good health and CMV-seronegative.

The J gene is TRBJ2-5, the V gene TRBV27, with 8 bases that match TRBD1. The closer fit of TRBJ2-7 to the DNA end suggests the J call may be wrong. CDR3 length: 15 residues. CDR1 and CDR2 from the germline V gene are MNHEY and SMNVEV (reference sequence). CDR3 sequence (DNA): TGTGCCAGCAGTGATTTACGGGCAGGGGGCTCCGAGCAGTACTTC. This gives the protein CASSDLRAGGSEQYF.

For the CDR3, the DNA is TGCGCCAGACTCCAGGGACAGGGGGGACCTAACTATGGCTACACCTTC. Translating gives CARLQGQGGPNYGYTF. The chain has TRBV10-1 and TRBJ1-2; 11 positions match TRBD1. The V gene's germline CDR1 is WNHNN and CDR2 SYGVQD (reference sequence). The trim removed 9 bases at V and 0 bases at J, leaving 9 bases unmatched. The CDR3 sequence is 16 residues long.

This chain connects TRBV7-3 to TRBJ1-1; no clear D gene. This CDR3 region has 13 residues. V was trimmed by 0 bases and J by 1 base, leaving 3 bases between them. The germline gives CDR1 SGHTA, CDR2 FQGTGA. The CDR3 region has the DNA TGTGCCAGCAGCTTAACTCGGAACACTGAAGCTTTCTTT. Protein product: CASSLTRNTEAFF.

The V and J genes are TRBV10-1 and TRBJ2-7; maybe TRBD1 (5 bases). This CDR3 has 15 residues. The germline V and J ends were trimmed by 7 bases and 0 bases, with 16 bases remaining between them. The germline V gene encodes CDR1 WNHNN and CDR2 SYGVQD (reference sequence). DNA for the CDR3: TGCGCCAGCACCACAGACAGCTTACCCTCCTACGAGCAGTACTTC. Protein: CASTTDSLPSYEQYF.

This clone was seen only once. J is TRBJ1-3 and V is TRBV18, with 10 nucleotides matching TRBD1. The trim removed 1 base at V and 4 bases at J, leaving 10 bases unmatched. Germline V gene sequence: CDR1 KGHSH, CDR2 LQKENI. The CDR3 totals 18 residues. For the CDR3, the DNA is TGTGCCAGCTCACCACTTCCGGGGACAGGGGATGGAGGAAACACCATATATTTT. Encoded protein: CASSPLPGTGDGGNTIYF.

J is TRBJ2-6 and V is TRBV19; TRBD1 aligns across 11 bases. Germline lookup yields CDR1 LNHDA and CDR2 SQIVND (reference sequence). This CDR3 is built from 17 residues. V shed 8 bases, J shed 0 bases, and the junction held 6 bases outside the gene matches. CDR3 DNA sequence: TGTGCCAGTCGCACCGGGACAGGGGGCTCTGGGGCCAACGTCCTGACTTTC. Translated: CASRTGTGGSGANVLTF.

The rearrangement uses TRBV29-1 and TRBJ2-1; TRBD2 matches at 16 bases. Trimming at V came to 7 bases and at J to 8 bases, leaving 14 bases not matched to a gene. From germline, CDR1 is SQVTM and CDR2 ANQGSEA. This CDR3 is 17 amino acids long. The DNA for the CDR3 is TGCAGCGCCCAAGCCGGGACTAGCGGGAGGGGGGCACATGAGCAGTTCTTC. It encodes CSAQAGTSGRGAHEQFF.

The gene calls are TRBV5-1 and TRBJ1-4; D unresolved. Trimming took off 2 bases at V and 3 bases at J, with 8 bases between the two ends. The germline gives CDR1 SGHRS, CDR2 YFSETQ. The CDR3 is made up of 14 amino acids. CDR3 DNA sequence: TGCGCCAGCAGCTTTGATCCAGCTAATGAAAAACTGTTTTTT. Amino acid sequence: CASSFDPANEKLFF.

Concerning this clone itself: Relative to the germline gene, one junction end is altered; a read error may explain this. CDR3 amino acids: CAISRDSNEQYF. In DNA form, the CDR3 reads TGTGCCATCAGCCGGGACTCCAACGAGCAGTACTTC. This chain links TRBV10-3 with TRBJ2-5; maybe TRBD2 (6 bases). TRBJ2-7 matches the DNA end more closely, so the J call is doubtful. The CDR3 has 12 residues. Germline lookup yields CDR1 ENHRY and CDR2 SYGVKD.

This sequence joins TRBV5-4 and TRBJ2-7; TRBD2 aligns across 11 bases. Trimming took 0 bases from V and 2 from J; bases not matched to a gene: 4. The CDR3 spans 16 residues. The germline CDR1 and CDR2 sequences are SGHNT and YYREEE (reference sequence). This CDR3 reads CASSLALAGGPYEQYF. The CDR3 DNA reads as TGTGCCAGCAGCTTGGCCCTAGCGGGAGGCCCCTACGAGCAGTACTTC. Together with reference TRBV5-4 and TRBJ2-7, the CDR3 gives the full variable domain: ETGVTQSPTHLIKTRGQQVTLRCSSQSGHNTVSWYQQALGQGPQFIFQYYREEENGRGNFPPRFSGLQFPNYSSELNVNALELDDSALYLCASSLALAGGPYEQYFGPGTRLTVT.

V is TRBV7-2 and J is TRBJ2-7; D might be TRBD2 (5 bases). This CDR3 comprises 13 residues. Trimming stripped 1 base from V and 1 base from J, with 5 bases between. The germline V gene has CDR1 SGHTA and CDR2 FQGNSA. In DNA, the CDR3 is TGTGCCAGCAGCTTAGGACTATCCTACGAGCAGTACTTC. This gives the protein CASSLGLSYEQYF. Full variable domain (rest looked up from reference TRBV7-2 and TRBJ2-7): GAGVSQSPSNKVTEKGKDVELRCDPISGHTALYWYRQSLGQGLEFLIYFQGNSAPDKSGLPSDRFSAERTGGSVSTLTIQRTQQEDSAVYLCASSLGLSYEQYFGPGTRLTVT.

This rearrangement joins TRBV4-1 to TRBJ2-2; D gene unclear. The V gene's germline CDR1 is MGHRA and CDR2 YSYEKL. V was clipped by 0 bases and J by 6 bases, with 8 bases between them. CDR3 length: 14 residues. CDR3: CASSQDNGAGELFF. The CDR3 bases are TGCGCCAGCAGCCAAGATAATGGAGCCGGGGAGCTGTTTTTT.

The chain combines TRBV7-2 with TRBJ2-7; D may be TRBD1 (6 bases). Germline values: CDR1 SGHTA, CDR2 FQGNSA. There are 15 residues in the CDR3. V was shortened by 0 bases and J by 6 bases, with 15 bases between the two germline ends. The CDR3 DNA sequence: TGTGCCAGCAGCTTAGCCTTCACAGGGACGGGCGAGCAGTACTTC. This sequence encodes CASSLAFTGTGEQYF.

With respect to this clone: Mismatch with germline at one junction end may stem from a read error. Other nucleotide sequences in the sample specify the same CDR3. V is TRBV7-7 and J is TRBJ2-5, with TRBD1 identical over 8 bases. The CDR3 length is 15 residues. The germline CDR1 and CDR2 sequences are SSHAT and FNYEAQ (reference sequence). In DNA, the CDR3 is TGTGCTAGCAGCTTAGGACAGGGAGCAGGGGAGACCCAGTACTTC. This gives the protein CASSLGQGAGETQYF.